This passage covers 4 T cell receptor beta chains from one sample sequenced in a study of Graves' ophthalmopathy and Graves' hyperthyroidism. RNA transcripts served as template for amplifying TCR beta CDR3 sequences. First-round RT-PCR used HTBI primers; second-round multiplex PCR followed. TCRdb redid the calling of the multiplex PCR reads with MiXCR, one entry per CDR3 protein. This table holds about 240,000 distinct CDR3 sequences, around 50% found once. The sequenced sample consisted of peripheral blood. These receptors came from an adult man with Graves' ophthalmopathy.

There are a few counts of this clonotype. The chain uses TRBV20-1 and TRBJ2-5, with a weak D call TRBD2 (5 bases). This CDR3 contains 13 residues. Trimming shortened V by 5 bases and J by 5 bases, and 15 bases separated the two germline ends. CDR1 is DFQATT, CDR2 SNEGSKA, per germline (reference sequence). CDR3 sequence: CSASGLTWETQYF. The CDR3 region has the DNA TGCAGTGCTTCCGGACTCACCTGGGAGACCCAGTACTTC.

The rearrangement links TRBV6-5 to TRBJ2-7, with TRBD1 matching over 9 bases. CDR1 is MNHEY, CDR2 SVGAGI, per germline. V dropped 6 bases and J dropped 4; count of bases not matched to a gene: 10. The CDR3 runs to 15 residues. As DNA, the CDR3 is TGTGCCAGCAGCCAAGAGGGACAGGGACGTTACGAGCAGTACTTC. Its translation: CASSQEGQGRYEQYF.

This clonotype was observed many times. The J gene is TRBJ1-2, the V gene TRBV20-1; 7 positions agree with TRBD1. V dropped 6 bases and J dropped 2; count of bases not matched to a gene: 9. The CDR3 loop spans 14 amino acids. From germline, CDR1 is DFQATT and CDR2 SNEGSKA (reference sequence). In DNA form, the CDR3 reads TGCAGTGCCCTGTCGGGACAGAACAACTATGGCTACACCTTC. It encodes CSALSGQNNYGYTF.

This sequence joins TRBV24-1 and TRBJ2-2; D unresolved. V was clipped by 0 bases and J by 7 bases, with 5 bases between them. This CDR3 has 13 residues. Germline V gives CDR1 KGHDR, CDR2 SFDVKD. DNA for the CDR3: TGTGCCACCAGTGATTTGGGGGACGGGGAGCTGTTTTTT. Its translation is CATSDLGDGELFF.